Sequencing of this T cell receptor beta chain was carried out in a study of blood T cell repertoires in COVID-19. CDR3 length: 16 amino acids. V shed 3 bases, J shed 3 bases, and the junction held 6 bases outside the gene matches. Germline CDR1 reads SNHLY; CDR2 reads FYNNEI. Sequencing used immunoSEQ multiplex PCR; TCRdb keeps in-frame clones, though not all of them. The data contain approximately 40,000 clones, about 88% of them singletons. The chain carries TRBV2 and TRBJ2-2; 8 nucleotides agree with TRBD2. The TCR originated in a man aged 50 or older in a cohort sampled during active COVID-19. Sequencing input: peripheral blood. CDR3 nucleotides: TGTGCCAGCAGTGACCGAGCGGGGGCCCACACCGGGGAGCTGTTTTTT. It encodes CASSDRAGAHTGELFF.